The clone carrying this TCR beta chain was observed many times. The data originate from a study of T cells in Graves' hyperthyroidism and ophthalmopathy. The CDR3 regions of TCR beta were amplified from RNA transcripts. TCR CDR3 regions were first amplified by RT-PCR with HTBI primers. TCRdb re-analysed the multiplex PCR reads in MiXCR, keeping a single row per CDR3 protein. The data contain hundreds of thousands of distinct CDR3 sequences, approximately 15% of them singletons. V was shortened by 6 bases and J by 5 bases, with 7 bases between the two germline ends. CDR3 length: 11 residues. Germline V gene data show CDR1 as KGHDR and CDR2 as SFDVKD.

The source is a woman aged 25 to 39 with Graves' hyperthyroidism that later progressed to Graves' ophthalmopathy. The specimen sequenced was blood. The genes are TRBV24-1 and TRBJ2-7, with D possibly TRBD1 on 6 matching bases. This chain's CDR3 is CATSQGNEQYF. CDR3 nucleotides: TGTGCCACCAGTCAGGGGAACGAGCAGTACTTC.